These 20 T cell receptor beta chains were all obtained from the same sample, sequenced in a study of T cells in Graves' hyperthyroidism and ophthalmopathy. RNA transcripts provided the source from which TCR beta CDR3 regions were amplified. HTBI primers were used for first-round RT-PCR of the TCR CDR3. TCRdb fed the multiplex PCR reads into MiXCR, producing one record per CDR3 protein. The sample records around 700,000 distinct CDR3 sequences, about 19% being singletons. The sequenced material came from blood. These receptor sequences come from a woman aged 45 to 65 with Graves' hyperthyroidism that later progressed to Graves' ophthalmopathy.

Details on this clonotype: Sequence at one end of the junction differs from germline and may be a read error. The genes are TRBV7-9 and TRBJ1-1, with D possibly TRBD1 on 5 matching bases. This CDR3 region has 14 residues. Germline V CDR1 and CDR2: SEHNR, FQNEAQ (reference sequence). In DNA form, the CDR3 reads TGTACCAGCAGCTTAGAGGGGCCGGGGACTGAAGCTTTCTTT. Amino acid sequence: CTSSLEGPGTEAFF. The full variable domain, with the rest looked up from reference TRBV7-9 and TRBJ1-1, is DTGVSQNPRHKITKRGQNVTFRCDPISEHNRLYWYRQTLGQGPEFLTYFQNEAQLEKSRLLSDRFSAERPKGSFSTLEIQRTEQGDSAMYLCTSSLEGPGTEAFFGQGTRLTVV.

This clonotype was seen a single time. For the CDR3, the DNA is TGTGCCAGCACCGACGGGGGTGGCGGCGGTACGCAGTATTTT. Protein: CASTDGGGGGTQYF. This chain uses TRBV6-2 or TRBV6-3 with TRBJ2-3; D may be TRBD2 (6 bases). Germline V gene data show CDR1 as MNHEY and CDR2 as SVGEGT. The CDR3 length is 14 residues. The V end lost 7 bases, the J end lost 8 bases, and 19 bases lay between the germline ends.

This clonotype was detected ten times or more. The rearrangement links TRBV20-1 to TRBJ1-5; tentative D call: TRBD1 (5 bases). Germline assignment: CDR1 DFQATT and CDR2 SNEGSKA (reference sequence). Trimming left V 2 bases short and J 0 bases short, with 14 bases between. This CDR3 is 16 amino acids long. The CDR3 nucleotides read TGCAGTGCTAGACGACCCGAGGGGTTTAGCAATCAGCCCCAGCATTTT. It specifies CSARRPEGFSNQPQHF.

This clonotype was observed a few times. This chain connects TRBV12-3 or TRBV12-4 to TRBJ1-2, with D maybe TRBD1 (6 bases). Trimming took off 5 bases at V and 0 bases at J, with 19 bases between the two ends. This CDR3 comprises 17 residues. CDR3 residues: CASSPSWQGPSNYGYTF. For the CDR3, the DNA is TGTGCCAGCAGTCCATCCTGGCAGGGGCCTTCTAACTATGGCTACACCTTC.

This clonotype appeared a few times. This rearrangement joins TRBV20-1 to TRBJ2-7; 7 nucleotides align to TRBD1. This CDR3 has 15 residues. After removal of 0 bases from V and 0 bases from J, the junction contained 5 bases not matched to a gene. The V gene's germline CDR1 is DFQATT and CDR2 SNEGSKA (reference sequence). The CDR3 spells CSARDPGQYSYEQYF. CDR3 coding DNA: TGCAGTGCTAGAGATCCGGGACAGTACTCCTACGAGCAGTACTTC.

This clonotype showed up many times. The chain has TRBV7-3 and TRBJ2-1; D might be TRBD2 (5 bases). Germline loops: CDR1 SGHTA, CDR2 FQGTGA. The ends were cut back, 5 bases at V and 4 bases at J, with 15 bases in the middle. This CDR3 is built from 15 residues. CDR3 loop: CASSPQGGQYNEQFF. In DNA, the CDR3 is TGTGCCAGCAGCCCGCAAGGCGGGCAATACAATGAGCAGTTCTTC.

There are many counts of this clonotype. The genes are TRBV3-1 and TRBJ1-2; the match to TRBD1 covers 8 bases. V was pared by 4 bases and J by 7 bases, with 5 bases of the junction left unmatched. This CDR3 is built from 13 residues. The V gene's germline CDR1 is LGHDT and CDR2 YNNKEL (reference sequence). The CDR3 sequence: CASSPTDRGGYTF. CDR3 bases: TGTGCCAGCAGCCCAACCGACAGGGGTGGCTACACCTTC.

This clonotype was detected ten times or more. J is TRBJ1-1 and V is TRBV18; D is undetermined. In germline, CDR1 is KGHSH, CDR2 LQKENI. V dropped 1 base and J dropped 1 base, with 7 bases sitting between them. CDR3 size: 14 residues. The CDR3: CASSPLAANTEAFF. CDR3 in DNA: TGTGCCAGCTCACCACTTGCAGCGAACACTGAAGCTTTCTTT.

This clonotype has a count of ten or more. The rearrangement links TRBV20-1 to TRBJ2-7; no clear D gene. The germline V gene encodes CDR1 DFQATT and CDR2 SNEGSKA (reference sequence). V lost 0 bases to trimming and J lost 4 bases, with 7 bases between them. CDR3 length: 12 amino acids. This CDR3 is CSARDDEYEQYF. CDR3 nucleotide sequence: TGCAGTGCTAGAGATGATGAGTACGAGCAGTACTTC.

A few counts support this clonotype. The junction departs from germline at one end; a sequencing error may be responsible. V gene TRBV6-2 or TRBV6-3 combines with J gene TRBJ2-1, with TRBD1 identical over 9 bases. CDR3 size: 15 residues. CDR1 and CDR2 (germline): MNHEY, SVGEGT. CDR3 region: CASRSGQGEFDERFF. CDR3 DNA sequence: TGTGCCAGCCGTTCGGGACAGGGTGAATTCGATGAGCGGTTCTTC.

This clonotype came up a few times. V and J are TRBV6-1 and TRBJ2-1; no reliable D call. CDR1 and CDR2 (germline): MNHNS, SASEGT. The V end was cut by 2 bases, the J end by 9 bases, with 11 bases between. The CDR3 contains 13 residues. CDR3 region: CASSERPGGEQFF. In DNA, the CDR3 is TGTGCCAGCAGTGAAAGACCCGGTGGTGAGCAGTTCTTC.

CDR3 DNA: TGCGCCAGCAGGGTGAGACTAGCGGGGGTTGGCAATGAGCAGTTCTTC. It yields the protein CASRVRLAGVGNEQFF. This chain connects TRBV5-1 to TRBJ2-1, with 12 bases that match TRBD2. In germline, CDR1 is SGHRS, CDR2 YFSETQ. V lost 5 bases to trimming and J lost 6 bases; unmatched junction nucleotides: 9. This CDR3 spans 16 amino acids.

J is TRBJ2-6 and V is TRBV3-1, with a tentative D call TRBD2 (5 bases). The germline CDR1 and CDR2 sequences are LGHDT and YNNKEL (reference sequence). The CDR3 spans 16 residues. Trimming cost V 5 bases and J 4 bases, with 15 bases left between them. The CDR3 loop reads CASSIRAGSGANVLTF. In nucleotides, the CDR3 is TGTGCCAGCAGCATCCGGGCGGGTTCCGGGGCCAACGTCCTGACTTTC.

This rearrangement joins TRBV6-1 to TRBJ1-3; TRBD1 aligns across 9 bases. Germline CDR1 MNHNS, CDR2 SASEGT. This CDR3 is built from 16 residues. The trim removed 6 bases at V and 0 bases at J, leaving 6 bases unmatched. CDR3 residues: CASRRGQGASGNTIYF. CDR3 coding DNA: TGTGCCAGCAGACGGGGACAGGGTGCCTCTGGAAACACCATATATTTT.

This clonotype was picked up a small number of times. The chain links TRBV19 to TRBJ2-2; no definite D call. The CDR3 has 13 amino acids. The germline gives CDR1 LNHDA, CDR2 SQIVND (reference sequence). Trimming stripped 4 bases from V and 5 bases from J, with 8 bases between. This CDR3 is CASSKFGTGELFF. In DNA form, the CDR3 reads TGTGCCAGTAGTAAATTTGGGACCGGGGAGCTGTTTTTT.

The CDR3 loop reads CASSLIGHGYTF. In nucleotides, the CDR3 is TGTGCCAGCAGCTTGATCGGACATGGCTACACCTTC. V is TRBV5-8 and J is TRBJ1-2, with unresolved D. The CDR3 has 12 amino acids. V was pared by 1 base and J by 6 bases, with 7 bases between. Looked up from germline, CDR1 is SGHTS and CDR2 is YDEGEE.

This sequence joins TRBV6-5 and TRBJ1-5; 8 bases align to TRBD1. This CDR3 is built from 14 residues. CDR1 is MNHEY, CDR2 SVGAGI, per germline. V shed 10 bases, J shed 0 bases, and the junction held 5 bases outside the gene matches. The CDR3 bases are TGTGCCACCAAAGACAGGGGTAGCAATCAGCCCCAGCATTTT. This codes for CATKDRGSNQPQHF.

This clonotype was seen repeatedly, ten times or more. The V call is TRBV30, the J call TRBJ1-1, with D maybe TRBD1 (5 bases). Germline V gene lookup returns CDR1 GTSNPN and CDR2 SVGIG (reference sequence). V dropped 3 bases and J dropped 6 bases, with 17 bases sitting between them. CDR3 length: 14 amino acids. The DNA of the CDR3 is TGTGCCTGGAGGCAGGGAGTTGGTGTGGCTGAAGCTTTCTTT. This sequence encodes CAWRQGVGVAEAFF. Full variable domain (rest looked up from reference TRBV30 and TRBJ1-1): SQTIHQWPATLVQPVGSPLSLECTVEGTSNPNLYWYRQAAGRGLQLLFYSVGIGQISSEVPQNLSASRPQDRQFILSSKKLLLSDSGFYLCAWRQGVGVAEAFFGQGTRLTVV.

This clonotype was observed many times. J is TRBJ2-3 and V is TRBV6-1; D may correspond to TRBD1 or TRBD2 (5 bases each). The ends were cut back, 8 bases at V and 5 bases at J, with 26 bases in the middle. Germline assignment: CDR1 MNHNS and CDR2 SASEGT. The CDR3 is 17 amino acids. In DNA, the CDR3 is TGTGCCAGCTCCAAACCCCCCAGGCAGGGAGTCGAAGATACGCAGTATTTT. Translated, it gives CASSKPPRQGVEDTQYF.

Comment on this clonotype: The junction differs from germline at one of its ends, possibly a read error. The chain joins TRBV18 to TRBJ1-1, with a tentative D call TRBD1 (5 bases). This CDR3 spans 14 amino acids. CDR1 and CDR2 (germline): KGHSH, LQKENI. CDR3 in amino acids: CTSSPEGMNTEAFF. The CDR3 region has the DNA TGTACCAGCTCACCGGAGGGGATGAACACTGAAGCTTTCTTT.